This T cell receptor beta chain was retrieved from a study of control samples from healthy donors and cancer patients. Generated by immunoSEQ multiplex PCR, the TCRdb table keeps only in-frame clones and is missing some. The sample lists about 150,000 clones, roughly 93% seen once, with approximately 2.5% in the top ten. This receptor was identified in a man in his fifties in good health. Sample: blood.

The CDR3, as DNA: TGTGCCAGCAGAGTCGTTAACACTGAAGCTTTCTTT. Its translation is CASRVVNTEAFF. The chain carries TRBV28 and TRBJ1-1; D is unclear. V lost 6 bases, J lost 2 bases, and 7 bases lay in between. The germline CDR1 and CDR2 sequences are MDHEN and SYDVKM. The CDR3 has 12 residues.